Shown below are 25 T cell receptor beta chains from a single sample sequenced in a study of shared clonotypes between healthy human individuals. TCRdb keeps only in-frame clones here, not all; method: immunoSEQ multiplex PCR. The sample has some 79,000 clones, 60% to 70% seen once. Sample: memory CD8+ T cells sorted from blood. Subset defined: CD45RO+ cells pooled with CCR7-negative TemRA cells. Source of these receptors: a man aged 25 to 40 in good health.

This clone came up a few times. The V and J genes are TRBV6-5 and TRBJ2-7; D is uncertain. This CDR3 has 14 amino acids. Germline lookup yields CDR1 MNHEY and CDR2 SVGAGI. The V gene lost 6 bases and the J gene lost 2 bases, with 14 bases spanning the gap. CDR3 residues: CASSAYRGAYEQYF. The DNA for the CDR3 is TGTGCCAGCAGCGCCTACCGTGGGGCCTACGAGCAGTACTTC.

V usage is TRBV13 and J usage is TRBJ2-5, with 8 bases that match TRBD1. Germline V gives CDR1 PRHDT, CDR2 FYEKMQ (reference sequence). The length of the CDR3 is 15 residues. V lost 3 bases and J lost 0; bases outside the gene matches: 3. The CDR3 bases are TGTGCCAGCAGCTTTACGGACAGGGACCAAGAGACCCAGTACTTC. Residues: CASSFTDRDQETQYF.

The V call is TRBV11-2, the J call TRBJ2-1, with 11 bases matching TRBD2. The CDR3 loop spans 17 amino acids. CDR1 and CDR2 from the germline V gene are SGHAT and FQNNGV. J was trimmed by 4 bases and V by 4 bases; bases with no gene match: 9. CDR3: CASSSFPTSGEYNEQFF. CDR3 sequence (DNA): TGTGCCAGCAGCTCTTTCCCGACTAGCGGGGAATACAATGAGCAGTTCTTC.

The chain uses TRBV25-1 and TRBJ2-1, with 7 bases lining up with TRBD2. The CDR3 sequence is 15 residues long. In germline, CDR1 is MGHDK, CDR2 SYGVNS. J was trimmed by 8 bases and V by 6 bases; bases with no gene match: 13. CDR3 region: CASSFWGGSLDEQFF. CDR3 in DNA: TGTGCCAGCAGCTTCTGGGGCGGGAGTTTGGATGAGCAGTTCTTC.

This clone was picked up many times. This chain connects TRBV27 to TRBJ1-2; D gene uncertain. The CDR3 is 13 residues long. Germline CDR1 and CDR2: MNHEY and SMNVEV (reference sequence). With 6 bases removed from V and 4 bases from J, the gap between germline ends came to 12 bases. CDR3 in DNA: TGTGCCAGCAGACAAGGGAGTTTCTATGGCTACACCTTC. Translating it yields CASRQGSFYGYTF.

The chain uses TRBV14 and TRBJ2-2, with D hard to call. V was pared by 3 bases and J by 6 bases, with 2 bases between. The CDR3 has 11 residues. Germline lookup yields CDR1 SGHDN and CDR2 FVKESK. CDR3 sequence: CASSQAGELFF. The CDR3 bases are TGTGCCAGCAGCCAGGCCGGGGAGCTGTTTTTT.

The rearrangement joins TRBV6-5 to TRBJ1-2; tentatively, D is TRBD1 (5 bases). Trimming took 2 bases from V and 0 from J, leaving 7 bases between them. CDR1 and CDR2 from the germline V gene are MNHEY and SVGAGI. The CDR3 is made up of 14 amino acids. The CDR3 region is CASSYGAANYGYTF. CDR3 DNA sequence: TGTGCCAGCAGTTACGGGGCTGCTAACTATGGCTACACCTTC.

The V call is TRBV7-8, the J call TRBJ2-3; unclear D gene. Per germline, CDR1 SGHVS and CDR2 FQNEAQ. V lost 1 base and J lost 5, with 10 bases in between. The CDR3 runs 14 residues. The CDR3 reads CASSLELGEDTQYF. CDR3 nucleotide sequence: TGTGCCAGCAGCTTAGAACTGGGTGAAGATACGCAGTATTTT.

This chain connects TRBV11-1 to TRBJ2-1; 8 nucleotides agree with TRBD2. The trim removed 5 bases at V and 8 bases at J, leaving 11 bases unmatched. CDR1 is SGHAT, CDR2 FQDESV, per germline (reference sequence). The CDR3 runs 15 residues. CDR3 loop: CASSNKGTSHDEQFF. CDR3 nucleotide sequence: TGTGCCAGCAGCAATAAAGGGACTAGTCATGATGAGCAGTTCTTC.

Only one count was recorded for this clone. The chain joins TRBV11-2 to TRBJ2-1, with D perhaps TRBD2 (5 bases). Trimming shortened V by 8 bases and J by 8 bases, and 7 bases separated the two germline ends. The CDR3 totals 10 residues. Germline V gene sequence: CDR1 SGHAT, CDR2 FQNNGV. The CDR3 sequence: CASHGDEQFF. CDR3 in DNA: TGTGCCAGCCACGGGGATGAGCAGTTCTTC.

CDR3: CASSGEPGVPDTQYF. CDR3 coding DNA: TGTGCCAGCAGTGGGGAGCCAGGGGTACCAGATACGCAGTATTTT. The chain employs TRBV6-1 and TRBJ2-3, with a weak D call TRBD1 (6 bases). CDR3 length: 15 amino acids. V gave up 4 bases and J gave up 4 bases, with 15 bases separating them. CDR1 is MNHNS, CDR2 SASEGT, per germline.

In DNA, the CDR3 is TGTGCCAGCAGTTACGGAACAGGGGGCAAGAAGTACACCTTC. This gives the protein CASSYGTGGKKYTF. The rearrangement uses TRBV6-5 and TRBJ1-2, with 9 bases that match TRBD1. The CDR3 is 14 residues long. Trimming cost V 2 bases and J 11 bases; bases outside gene matches: 9. Germline CDR1 and CDR2: MNHEY and SVGAGI.

This clone has at least ten counts. The chain combines TRBV27 with TRBJ2-3; 7 nucleotides match TRBD2. Germline V gene data show CDR1 as MNHEY and CDR2 as SMNVEV (reference sequence). The CDR3 is made up of 14 amino acids. J lost 3 bases, V lost 2 bases, and 2 bases had no gene match. Written as DNA, the CDR3 is TGTGCCAGCAGTTTAAGCGGGGAGACAGATACGCAGTATTTT. The encoded protein is CASSLSGETDTQYF.

This rearrangement joins TRBV7-8 to TRBJ1-3; D call uncertain. CDR1 is SGHVS and CDR2 is FQNEAQ in the germline V gene. V shed 4 bases and J shed 0 bases, with 13 bases lying between them. The CDR3 covers 16 residues. The CDR3 loop is CASSSERWGSGNTIYF. CDR3 bases: TGTGCCAGCAGCTCCGAAAGGTGGGGCTCTGGAAACACCATATATTTT.

The J gene is TRBJ1-3, the V gene TRBV6-1, with D hard to call. V lost 8 bases and J 1 base, leaving 6 bases between the germline ends. The CDR3 runs 12 residues. From germline, CDR1 is MNHNS and CDR2 SASEGT. CDR3 residues: CASLQSGNTIYF. The CDR3 coding sequence is TGTGCCAGCCTCCAATCTGGAAACACCATATATTTT.

The chain uses TRBV7-9 and TRBJ2-7, with D uncertain. CDR3 length: 13 residues. The V end was cut by 1 base, the J end by 3 bases, with 7 bases between. Per germline, CDR1 SEHNR and CDR2 FQNEAQ (reference sequence). The CDR3: CASSLGAYYEQYF. CDR3 bases: TGTGCCAGCAGCTTAGGGGCATACTACGAGCAGTACTTC. Full variable domain (missing parts from reference TRBV7-9 and TRBJ2-7): DTGVSQNPRHKITKRGQNVTFRCDPISEHNRLYWYRQTLGQGPEFLTYFQNEAQLEKSRLLSDRFSAERPKGSFSTLEIQRTEQGDSAMYLCASSLGAYYEQYFGPGTRLTVT.

This clone has just one count. V gene TRBV6-6 combines with J gene TRBJ1-4, with TRBD1 as a possible D gene (6 bases). The V end was cut by 2 bases, the J end by 7 bases, with 14 bases between. This CDR3 spans 15 amino acids. Germline V lookup: CDR1 MNHNY, CDR2 SVGAGI (reference sequence). The DNA for the CDR3 is TGTGCCAGCAGTTACCTCGGGGGCCGGGGTGAAAAACTGTTTTTT. Its translation: CASSYLGGRGEKLFF.

This clone was seen a few times. The chain is built from TRBV5-4 and TRBJ2-1; D not certain. Germline CDR1 SGHNT, CDR2 YYREEE (reference sequence). The CDR3 extends over 16 amino acids. V lost 2 bases, J lost 6 bases, and 18 bases lay in between. The CDR3 coding sequence is TGTGCCAGCAGCTTAGTTTACCCGGGTTTCGGCAATGAGCAGTTCTTC. Translated: CASSLVYPGFGNEQFF.

The genes are TRBV4-1 and TRBJ2-7; 10 nucleotides match TRBD2. There are 16 residues in the CDR3. CDR1 and CDR2 from the germline V gene are MGHRA and YSYEKL. J lost 3 bases, V lost 1 base, and 6 bases had no gene match. CDR3 DNA sequence: TGCGCCAGCAGCCAAGTCGGGCTAGCGGGAGTCTACGAGCAGTACTTC. Translating gives CASSQVGLAGVYEQYF.

This chain joins TRBV27 and TRBJ2-7, with D unclear. Trimming took 2 bases from V and 4 from J, leaving 6 bases between them. Per germline, CDR1 MNHEY and CDR2 SMNVEV (reference sequence). The CDR3 has 12 residues. CDR3 protein: CASSLEGYEQYF. In nucleotides, the CDR3 is TGTGCCAGCAGTTTAGAAGGGTACGAGCAGTACTTC.

This clone was detected only a few times. V is TRBV14 and J is TRBJ2-7, with D unclear. The V gene lost 4 bases and the J gene lost 3 bases, with 13 bases spanning the gap. Germline V lookup: CDR1 SGHDN, CDR2 FVKESK. The CDR3 loop spans 14 amino acids. Here the CDR3 reads CASSPETEFYEQYF. The CDR3 region has the DNA TGTGCCAGCAGCCCGGAGACGGAATTCTACGAGCAGTACTTC. Looking up the rest from reference TRBV14 and TRBJ2-7 gives the full variable domain: EAGVTQFPSHSVIEKGQTVTLRCDPISGHDNLYWYRRVMGKEIKFLLHFVKESKQDESGMPNNRFLAERTGGTYSTLKVQPAELEDSGVYFCASSPETEFYEQYFGPGTRLTVT.

The chain joins TRBV6-1 to TRBJ2-7, with D hard to call. This CDR3 region has 11 residues. The germline CDR1 and CDR2 sequences are MNHNS and SASEGT. V lost 8 bases and J 3 bases, leaving 8 bases between the germline ends. The DNA of the CDR3 is TGTGCCAGCCCAAGTTACTACGAGCAGTACTTC. Its translation is CASPSYYEQYF.

This chain joins TRBV6-1 and TRBJ2-6; D is possibly TRBD1 (5 bases). The CDR3 is 16 amino acids. V lost 2 bases, J lost 2 bases, and 10 bases lay in between. Germline values: CDR1 MNHNS, CDR2 SASEGT. CDR3 protein: CASSELAGTGANVLTF. For the CDR3, the DNA is TGTGCCAGCAGTGAACTTGCAGGGACTGGGGCCAACGTCCTGACTTTC.

This chain connects TRBV5-4 to TRBJ2-1, with a possible D match to TRBD2 (5 bases). Germline CDR1 and CDR2: SGHNT and YYREEE (reference sequence). The V and J ends lost 7 bases and 0 bases respectively, with 17 bases between them. This CDR3 contains 16 residues. Written as DNA, the CDR3 is TGTGCCAGCTGGAGGTTTGGCAGAAGCTCCTACAATGAGCAGTTCTTC. Protein sequence: CASWRFGRSSYNEQFF.

The V gene is TRBV7-2, the J gene TRBJ2-5; D call uncertain. Germline V gives CDR1 SGHTA, CDR2 FQGNSA. This CDR3 has 12 residues. Between the trimmed V and J ends, which lost 4 bases and 4 bases, there was a span of 7 bases. CDR3 amino acids: CASSSGSETQYF. Written as DNA, the CDR3 is TGTGCCAGCAGCTCCGGCTCAGAGACCCAGTACTTC.